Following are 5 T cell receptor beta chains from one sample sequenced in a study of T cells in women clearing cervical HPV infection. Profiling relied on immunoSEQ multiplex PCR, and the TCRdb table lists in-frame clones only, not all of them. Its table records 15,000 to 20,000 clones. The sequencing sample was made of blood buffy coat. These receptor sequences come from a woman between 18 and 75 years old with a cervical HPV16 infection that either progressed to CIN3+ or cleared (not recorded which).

CDR3 amino acids: CSARQGVISEAFF. The DNA read from the CDR3 is TGCAGTGCTAGACAGGGTGTTATCTCTGAA. The genes are TRBV20-1 and TRBJ1-1; maybe TRBD1 (5 bases). From the germline J gene comes the end of the CDR3, since the read stops 3 residues before it. V lost 2 bases and J 6 bases, leaving 13 bases between the germline ends. Germline CDR1 reads DFQATT; CDR2 reads SNEGSKA (reference sequence). The CDR3 extends over 13 amino acids.

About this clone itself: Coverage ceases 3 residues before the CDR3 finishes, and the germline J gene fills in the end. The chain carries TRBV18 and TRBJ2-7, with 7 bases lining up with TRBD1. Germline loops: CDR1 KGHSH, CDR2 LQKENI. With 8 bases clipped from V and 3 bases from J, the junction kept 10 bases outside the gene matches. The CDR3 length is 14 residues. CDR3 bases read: TGTGCCAGCCCCTCAAGGGGGCGGAACTACGAG. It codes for CASPSRGRNYE. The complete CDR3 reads CASPSRGRNYEQYF. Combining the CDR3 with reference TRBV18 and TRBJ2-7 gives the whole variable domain NAGVMQNPRHLVRRRGQEARLRCSPMKGHSHVYWYRQLPEEGLKFMVYLQKENIIDESGMPKERFSAEFPKEGPSILRIQQVVRGDSAAYFCASPSRGRNYEQYFGPGTRLTVT.

The covered CDR3 bases are TGTGCCAGCTCATACCAGGCGCGACAGGATCAGCCC. Protein sequence: CASSYQARQDQP. The full CDR3 reads CASSYQARQDQPQHF. J is TRBJ1-5 and V is TRBV18; D is possibly TRBD1 (6 bases). The read terminates 3 residues before the CDR3 end, so the remaining end is supplied by the germline J gene. Between the trimmed V and J ends, which lost 5 bases and 5 bases, there was a span of 16 bases. The CDR3 covers 15 residues. The germline V gene has CDR1 KGHSH and CDR2 LQKENI.

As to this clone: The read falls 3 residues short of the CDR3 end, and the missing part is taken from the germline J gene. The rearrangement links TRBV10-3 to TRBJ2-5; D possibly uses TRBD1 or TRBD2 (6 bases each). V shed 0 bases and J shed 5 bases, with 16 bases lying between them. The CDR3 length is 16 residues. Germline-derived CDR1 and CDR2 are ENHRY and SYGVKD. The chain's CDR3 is CAISESVTGRRETQYF. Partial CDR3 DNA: TGTGCCATCAGTGAGTCGGTCACAGGGAGGCGGGAGACC.

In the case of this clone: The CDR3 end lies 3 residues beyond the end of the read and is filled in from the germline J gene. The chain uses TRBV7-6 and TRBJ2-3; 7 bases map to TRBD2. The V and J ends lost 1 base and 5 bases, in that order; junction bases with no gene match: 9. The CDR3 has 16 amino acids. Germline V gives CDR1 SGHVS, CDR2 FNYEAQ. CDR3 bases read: TGTGCCAGCAGCTTAGGGGGGGGACGGAGCGTAGATACG. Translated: CASSLGGGRSVDT. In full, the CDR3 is CASSLGGGRSVDTQYF. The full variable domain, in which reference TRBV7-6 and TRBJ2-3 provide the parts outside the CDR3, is GAGVSQSPRYKVTKRGQDVALRCDPISGHVSLYWYRQALGQGPEFLTYFNYEAQQDKSGLPNDRFSAERPEGSISTLTIQRTEQRDSAMYRCASSLGGGRSVDTQYFGPGTRLTVL.